These T cell receptor beta chains were read from a single sample in a study of shared clonotypes between healthy human individuals. Sequencing was performed with immunoSEQ multiplex PCR; in TCRdb, only in-frame clones are kept and a portion is missing. This table holds 2 million to 2.5 million clones, approximately 96% found once. What was sequenced was naive CD4+ T cells sorted from blood. Receptors were obtained from a man younger than 35 in good health. Each CDR3 is given with its conserved first and last residue. D genes are given only for firm matches. Clone size is shown for a subset of rows, as once, few, many or a class of expanded clone.

J,D,size,V,DNA,CDR3
TRBJ1-1,-,-,TRBV7-2,TGTGCCAGCAGCGGACAGATGAGTGAAGCTTTCTTT,CASSGQMSEAFF
TRBJ1-5,-,-,TRBV6-1,TGTGCCAGCAGTGAAGTTTGGGGGGAACAGCCCCAGCATTTT,CASSEVWGEQPQHF
TRBJ1-5,-,-,TRBV6-1,TGTGCCACATCCGGTGGCACAAATCAGCCCCAGCATTTT,CATSGGTNQPQHF
TRBJ1-1,-,-,TRBV27,TGTGCCAGCAGTTACGGTGGAGCCAGGAACACTGAAGCTTTCTTT,CASSYGGARNTEAFF
TRBJ1-1,-,-,TRBV7-9,TGTGCCAGCAACCCGGACGGGATGAACACTGAAGCTTTCTTT,CASNPDGMNTEAFF
TRBJ2-1,-,-,TRBV6-6,TGTGCCAGCACCATAGGATATAGAGGGGAGCAGTTCTTC,CASTIGYRGEQFF
TRBJ2-5,-,-,TRBV27,TGTGCCAGCAGTTTTCAGGGTAAAGAGACCCAGTACTTC,CASSFQGKETQYF
TRBJ1-1,-,-,TRBV6-1,TGTGCCAGCAGTGAAAGGTACACTGAAGCTTTCTTT,CASSERYTEAFF
TRBJ1-2,-,-,TRBV29-1,TGCAGCGTTGAGATGGGGGCGGGAGGCTACACCTTC,CSVEMGAGGYTF
TRBJ1-2,TRBD1,-,TRBV5-4,TGTGCCAGCAGCTTAGGACAGGCGGACTATGGCTACACCTTC,CASSLGQADYGYTF
TRBJ1-2,-,once,TRBV19,TGTGCCAGTAGTTCAACGGCAGTCCCCCTTTTGAGCTATGGCTACACCTTC,CASSSTAVPLLSYGYTF
TRBJ2-5,-,-,TRBV7-9,TGTGCCAGCAGCTTAATCTTATGGGGCAGCCAAGAGACCCAGTACTTC,CASSLILWGSQETQYF
TRBJ2-5,TRBD1,-,TRBV6-6,TGTGCCAGCAGAACCCAGGGGGTCGGGGAGACCCAGTACTTC,CASRTQGVGETQYF
TRBJ1-5,-,once,TRBV6-5,TGTGCCAGCAGTTCGGACACCCCGAACCAGCCCCAGCATTTT,CASSSDTPNQPQHF
TRBJ1-2,-,-,TRBV7-3,TGTGCCAGCAGCTTAAACCCGGGGAACAACTATGGCTACACCTTC,CASSLNPGNNYGYTF
TRBJ2-5,TRBD1,-,TRBV6-1,TGTGCCAGCACCCAGGACAGGGGGGCAACCCAGTACTTC,CASTQDRGATQYF
TRBJ2-3,-,-,TRBV5-5,TGTGCCAGCAGCGCTCGACAGGCCAAATCAGATACGCAGTATTTT,CASSARQAKSDTQYF
TRBJ2-3,-,-,TRBV14,TGTGCCAGCAGCCACAGGACTCAGACTAGCACAGATACGCAGTATTTT,CASSHRTQTSTDTQYF
TRBJ1-1,-,-,TRBV25-1,TGTGCCAGCAGTGAATTGGGTGACCGCGGGAACACTGAAGCTTTCTTT,CASSELGDRGNTEAFF
TRBJ2-7,-,-,TRBV12-5,TGTGCTAGTGGGCCGACTCTCCACTCCTACGAGCAGTACTTC,CASGPTLHSYEQYF
TRBJ2-7,TRBD2,-,TRBV6-5,TGTGCCAGCAGTTACTCGGGGAGGGGATCCGCGTACGAGCAGTACTTC,CASSYSGRGSAYEQYF
TRBJ2-5,-,-,TRBV14,TGTGCCAGCAGCCCGGGACTGAAAGAGACCCAGTACTTC,CASSPGLKETQYF
TRBJ1-5,-,once,TRBV27,TGTGCCAGCAGTCCAATGGGGCAGATTTATAGCAATCAGCCCCAGCATTTT,CASSPMGQIYSNQPQHF
TRBJ1-3,-,-,TRBV6-1,TGTGCCAGCAGTGGCCCCCGTCGGGAGGATGGAAACACCATATATTTT,CASSGPRREDGNTIYF
TRBJ1-2,TRBD1,-,TRBV6-5,TGTGCCAGCAGACCAAAGGACAGGGTCTTTTATGGCTACACCTTC,CASRPKDRVFYGYTF
TRBJ1-2,-,-,TRBV6-5,TGTGCCAGCGGGTACCAGGAATGGTTCTATGGCTACACCTTC,CASGYQEWFYGYTF
TRBJ2-7,-,-,TRBV7-2,TGTGCCAGCAGTGATCCACCCCGGGGCACCTACGAGCAGTACTTC,CASSDPPRGTYEQYF
TRBJ2-5,TRBD1,-,TRBV11-2,TGTGCCAGCAGCCATACAGGGGTGGGAGAGACCCAGTACTTC,CASSHTGVGETQYF
TRBJ1-2,-,-,TRBV5-1,TGCGCCAGCAGAGAGGACAGTCAGGGGGGCTACACCTTC,CASREDSQGGYTF
TRBJ1-1,-,-,TRBV7-6,TGTGCCAGCAGCTTAGAGACACCCGGGGTGGCTTTCTTT,CASSLETPGVAFF
TRBJ2-5,-,-,TRBV5-1,TGCGCCAGCAGCTGGGGGCTCCAAGAGACCCAGTACTTC,CASSWGLQETQYF
TRBJ1-5,-,-,TRBV30,TGTGCCTGGAGTGTACCGGGTGGAAATCAGCCCCAGCATTTT,CAWSVPGGNQPQHF
TRBJ1-1,-,-,TRBV30,TGTGCCTGGAGTGTCCTCAACCGGGAAGCTTTCTTT,CAWSVLNREAFF
TRBJ2-4,-,-,TRBV4-2,TGTGCCAGCGGGGGGGCATTCAAAAACATTCAGTACTTC,CASGGAFKNIQYF
TRBJ1-6,-,-,TRBV6-5,TGTGCCAGCAGTTACAACGGGGGTCCCCTTTCACCCCTCCACTTT,CASSYNGGPLSPLHF
TRBJ2-1,TRBD2,-,TRBV5-4,TGTGCCAGCAGGGGGGAGCGGGACTATTCCTACAATGAGCAGTTCTTC,CASRGERDYSYNEQFF
TRBJ2-5,-,-,TRBV6-5,TGTGCCAGCACCCAAAATCGGGAGACCCAGTACTTC,CASTQNRETQYF
TRBJ1-6,-,once,TRBV6-6,TGTGCCAGCAGCCCGGGGGGGGTAACACCCCTCCACTTT,CASSPGGVTPLHF
TRBJ2-7,TRBD1,-,TRBV10-2,TGCGCCAGCAGCGAGAAGAGGGACAGGGGTGACGAGCAGTACTTC,CASSEKRDRGDEQYF
TRBJ2-5,-,-,TRBV5-6,TGTGCCAGCAGCTTGGCCATGCCAGAGACCCAGTACTTC,CASSLAMPETQYF
TRBJ1-6,-,-,TRBV19,TGTGCCAGTAGTATTCGGGGTCCGGGGCCAAATTCACCCCTCCACTTT,CASSIRGPGPNSPLHF
TRBJ1-2,-,once,TRBV5-4,TGTGCCAGCAGCTTGGTTGACGGTTTTAACTATGGCTACACCTTC,CASSLVDGFNYGYTF
TRBJ2-7,TRBD2,-,TRBV19,TGTGCCAGTAGGAGTAGCGGGCCCTACGAGCAGTACTTC,CASRSSGPYEQYF
TRBJ2-7,TRBD1,-,TRBV11-2,TGTGCCAGCAGCTTAGTGGGACAGGGGGCCTACGAGCAGTACTTC,CASSLVGQGAYEQYF
TRBJ1-2,-,-,TRBV19,TGTGCCAGTAGTATTCCAGGCGGAGCTAACTATGGCTACACCTTC,CASSIPGGANYGYTF
TRBJ2-2,TRBD1,few,TRBV19,TGTGCCAGTAGTGTACAGGGGGCGGACGCCGGGGAGCTGTTTTTT,CASSVQGADAGELFF
TRBJ2-3,TRBD2,-,TRBV7-7,TGTGCTAGCAGCCGCGAGAGCGGGGGCACAGATACGCAGTATTTT,CASSRESGGTDTQYF
TRBJ1-2,-,-,TRBV27,TGTGCCAGCAGGTGGAACAGCCCTTTCTATGGCTACACCTTC,CASRWNSPFYGYTF
TRBJ1-5,TRBD1,-,TRBV19,TGTGCCAGTAGTATTCGTACAGGGGGATTCAATCAGCCCCAGCATTTT,CASSIRTGGFNQPQHF
TRBJ1-1,-,-,TRBV18,TGTGCCAGCTCAAGTACGGAAAGAAATACTGAAGCTTTCTTT,CASSSTERNTEAFF